Listed below are T cell receptor beta chains from one sample, sequenced in a study of post-analysis software for immune sequencing data. TCRdb re-analysed the PCR reads in MiXCR, keeping a single row per CDR3 protein. The sample consists of roughly 600,000 distinct CDR3 sequences, around 47% of them appearing once. The specimen was blood. The receptors were sampled from a girl between 10 and 17 years old with multiple sclerosis. CDR3s include the opening cysteine and the closing phenylalanine or tryptophan. D genes are given only for firm matches. The size of a clone is reported for some rows only, either as once, few or many, or as a class for expanded clones.

v_call,clone_size,d_call,j_call,cdr3_aa,cdr3_nt
TRBV25-1,NA,TRBD2,TRBJ2-1,CASGTSGHNEQFF,TGTGCCAGCGGGACTAGCGGCCACAATGAGCAGTTCTTC
TRBV11-2,few,NA,TRBJ2-1,CASSLDPGGQGRNEQFF,TGTGCCAGCAGCTTAGATCCGGGCGGGCAGGGGAGGAATGAGCAGTTCTTC
TRBV29-1,once,TRBD1,TRBJ2-7,CSVGHGQASSYEQYF,TGCAGCGTTGGCCATGGACAGGCGAGCTCCTACGAGCAGTACTTC
TRBV7-9,few,NA,TRBJ2-1,CASSPIGGPYNEQFF,TGTGCCAGCAGCCCCATAGGAGGCCCCTACAATGAGCAGTTCTTC
TRBV20-1,NA,TRBD1,TRBJ2-3,CSARARWTGVTDTQYF,TGCAGTGCGAGAGCCCGTTGGACAGGGGTCACAGATACGCAGTATTTT
TRBV7-9,NA,TRBD1,TRBJ1-2,CASSLATGGFGHTF,TGTGCCAGCAGCTTAGCCACAGGGGGCTTCGGCCACACCTTC
TRBV5-1,NA,NA,TRBJ2-3,CASSNLRDHTDTQYF,TGCGCCAGCAGCAACTTACGGGACCACACAGATACGCAGTATTTT
TRBV6-1,NA,NA,TRBJ1-2,CASSPGVDYGYTF,TGTGCCAGCAGTCCTGGGGTCGACTATGGCTACACCTTC
TRBV20-1,few,TRBD2,TRBJ2-1,CSALGTSWYNEQFF,TGCAGTGCCCTCGGGACTAGCTGGTACAATGAGCAGTTCTTC
TRBV7-6,NA,TRBD1,TRBJ1-2,CASSLGGARGDYGYTF,TGTGCCAGCAGCTTAGGCGGGGCCAGGGGGGACTATGGCTACACCTTC
TRBV12-3/TRBV12-4,NA,NA,TRBJ1-1,CASSVDSRTEAFF,TGTGCCAGCAGTGTAGACAGTCGCACCGAAGCTTTCTTT
TRBV5-6,few,TRBD2,TRBJ2-3,CASRGLAGVRTQYF,TGTGCCAGCCGAGGGCTAGCGGGAGTTCGTACGCAGTATTTT
TRBV5-1,few,NA,TRBJ1-1,CASNRLTTGNTEAFF,TGCGCCAGCAACCGCCTTACCACAGGGAACACTGAAGCTTTCTTT
TRBV12-3/TRBV12-4,once,NA,TRBJ2-2,CASRDQNTGELFF,TGTGCCAGCAGGGACCAGAACACCGGGGAGCTGTTTTTT
TRBV7-2,few,NA,TRBJ2-3,CASSLASGLGATDTQYF,TGTGCCAGCAGCTTAGCATCCGGGCTGGGAGCGACAGATACGCAGTATTTT
TRBV4-1,few,TRBD2,TRBJ2-1,CASSQESGGTYNEQFF,TGCGCCAGCAGCCAGGAAAGCGGGGGAACCTACAATGAGCAGTTCTTC
TRBV29-1,NA,NA,TRBJ2-3,CSEEWQGSQYF,TGCAGCGAAGAGTGGCAGGGTTCGCAGTATTTT
TRBV4-1,NA,NA,TRBJ2-7,CASSQEWRGWSSYEQYF,TGCGCCAGCAGCCAAGAATGGAGGGGTTGGAGCTCCTACGAGCAGTACTTC
TRBV6-5,NA,TRBD1,TRBJ2-7,CASSPNPGTDYEQYF,TGTGCCAGCAGTCCAAACCCCGGGACAGACTACGAGCAGTACTTC
TRBV5-6,NA,TRBD2,TRBJ2-3,CASSLIAGGRPDTQYF,TGTGCCAGCAGCTTGATAGCGGGGGGGCGCCCAGATACGCAGTATTTT
TRBV7-2,few,NA,TRBJ2-3,CASSPWEATTDTQYF,TGTGCCAGCAGCCCATGGGAGGCGACTACAGATACGCAGTATTTT
TRBV10-3,few,NA,TRBJ2-3,CAIKDSPTDTQYF,TGTGCCATCAAGGATTCCCCCACAGATACGCAGTATTTT
TRBV28,NA,NA,TRBJ2-4,CASSELLAKNIQYF,TGTGCCAGCAGTGAGCTCCTAGCCAAAAACATTCAGTACTTC
TRBV12-3/TRBV12-4,few,NA,TRBJ2-3,CASSSLTGSDTQYF,TGTGCCAGCAGCTCCTTGACAGGTTCAGATACGCAGTATTTT
TRBV10-3,NA,NA,TRBJ2-7,CAISGGRSGFRDEQYF,TGTGCCATCAGTGGGGGTCGAAGCGGGTTTCGGGACGAGCAGTACTTC
TRBV4-2,few,NA,TRBJ1-2,CASSPEGANYGYTF,TGTGCCAGCAGCCCAGAAGGGGCCAACTATGGCTACACCTTC
TRBV7-9,NA,NA,TRBJ2-3,CASSSKGISTDTQYF,TGTGCCAGCAGCTCCAAGGGGATAAGCACAGATACGCAGTATTTT
TRBV5-5,medium-sized,TRBD2,TRBJ2-1,CASSLKEAGFRRSEQFF,TGTGCCAGCAGCTTGAAGGAAGCGGGATTTCGGCGGAGTGAGCAGTTCTTC
TRBV5-1,NA,TRBD2,TRBJ2-4,CASSLWEGLGKNIQYF,TGCGCCAGCAGCTTGTGGGAGGGGCTAGGCAAAAACATTCAGTACTTC
TRBV12-3/TRBV12-4,NA,NA,TRBJ1-2,CASSSEDSFFKGGYTF,TGTGCCAGCAGTTCAGAGGACAGTTTCTTTAAGGGTGGCTACACCTTC
TRBV7-6,NA,NA,TRBJ2-5,CASSQIPGVGETQYF,TGTGCCAGCAGCCAGATCCCCGGGGTCGGGGAGACCCAGTACTTC
TRBV7-2,few,TRBD1,TRBJ2-1,CASSRTGRFGEQFF,TGTGCCAGCAGCCGGACAGGGCGGTTCGGGGAGCAGTTCTTC
TRBV2,NA,TRBD1,TRBJ2-1,CASSYRGEYNEQFF,TGTGCCAGCAGCTACAGGGGAGAATACAATGAGCAGTTCTTC
TRBV20-1,NA,NA,TRBJ1-6,CSAKGESLPNSPLHF,TGCAGTGCTAAAGGAGAGTCCTTACCCAATTCACCCCTCCACTTT
TRBV20-1,NA,NA,TRBJ1-2,CSARAGLDGYTF,TGCAGTGCTAGGGCAGGCCTGGATGGCTACACCTTC
TRBV29-1,NA,NA,TRBJ2-6,CSVGWSGANVLTF,TGCAGCGTTGGATGGTCTGGGGCCAACGTCCTGACTTTC
TRBV9,few,NA,TRBJ2-6,CASSVGAYSGANVLTF,TGTGCCAGCAGCGTAGGGGCCTACTCTGGGGCCAACGTCCTGACTTTC
TRBV10-3,few,NA,TRBJ1-2,CAISGMEALSRADYGYTF,TGTGCCATCAGTGGGATGGAGGCCCTGAGTAGGGCGGACTATGGCTACACCTTC
TRBV12-3/TRBV12-4,NA,NA,TRBJ1-5,CASSLRHHSNQPQHF,TGTGCCAGCAGTTTACGGCACCATAGCAATCAGCCCCAGCATTTT
TRBV5-1,NA,TRBD1,TRBJ1-2,CASSNRGSGYTF,TGCGCCAGCAGCAACAGGGGCTCGGGCTACACCTTC
TRBV7-9,few,NA,TRBJ1-1,CASSSSVDTEAFF,TGTGCCAGCAGCTCCTCGGTGGACACTGAAGCTTTCTTT
TRBV5-1,few,TRBD1,TRBJ2-7,CASSSPGTDYEQYF,TGCGCCAGCAGCTCCCCCGGGACAGACTACGAGCAGTACTTC
TRBV20-1,NA,TRBD2,TRBJ2-1,CSAKILAGSTYNEQFF,TGCAGTGCTAAGATTCTAGCGGGATCCACCTACAATGAGCAGTTCTTC
TRBV5-5,NA,NA,TRBJ2-7,CASSLFSTAGYGQYF,TGTGCCAGCAGCTTGTTTTCTACAGCGGGCTACGGGCAGTACTTC
TRBV24-1,few,NA,TRBJ2-3,CATSVQGTDTQYF,TGTGCCACCAGTGTCCAGGGAACAGATACGCAGTATTTT
TRBV4-1,NA,NA,TRBJ2-1,CASSQGRQPGGNEQFF,TGCGCCAGCAGCCAAGGGAGACAGCCTGGAGGCAATGAGCAGTTCTTC
TRBV5-1,few,NA,TRBJ1-1,CASSPRTVTEAFF,TGCGCCAGCAGCCCCAGGACAGTTACTGAAGCTTTCTTT